The TCR beta chain under discussion was sequenced for a study of shared clonotypes between healthy human individuals. In the study overall: Per-donor plates numbered three CD4 naive, three CD4 memory, two CD8 naive and one CD8 memory.

Splitting of each subset's genomic DNA was done evenly across several immunoSEQ plates. Assay: immunoSEQ multiplex PCR; the TCRdb copy retains only in-frame clones and omits some. Found here are just under 95,000 clones, 60% to 75% of them singletons; the top ten hold around half. Note on this clone: Antigen specificity is unknown.

Study-wide results and limits: Memory subsets generally showed lower estimated richness than naive subsets.

V shed 1 base, J shed 10 bases, and the junction held 7 bases outside the gene matches. CDR1 is SGHVS and CDR2 is FNYEAQ in the germline V gene. The CDR3 runs to 15 residues. The specimen sequenced was memory CD8+ T cells sorted from blood. Subset reported: CD45RO+ cells pooled with CCR7-negative TemRA cells. The rearrangement uses TRBV7-6 and TRBJ2-1, with 10 bases fitting TRBD2. This TCR came from a young man in good health. CDR3 DNA sequence: TGTGCCAGCAGCTTAGTCGCTAGCGGGAGTGGGGAGCAGTTCTTC. It yields the protein CASSLVASGSGEQFF. Full variable domain (rest looked up from reference TRBV7-6 and TRBJ2-1): GAGVSQSPRYKVTKRGQDVALRCDPISGHVSLYWYRQALGQGPEFLTYFNYEAQQDKSGLPNDRFSAERPEGSISTLTIQRTEQRDSAMYRCASSLVASGSGEQFFGPGTRLTVL.